The entry below describes one TCR beta chain. A marrow graft followed busulfan-fludarabine conditioning, with cyclophosphamide on days +3 and +4. The data are from a study of T cells after posttransplantation cyclophosphamide. There are 11 residues in the CDR3. Trimming shortened V by 6 bases and J by 8 bases, and 5 bases separated the two germline ends. Looked up from germline, CDR1 is SNHLY and CDR2 is FYNNEI. Data came from immunoSEQ multiplex PCR; TCRdb stores just in-frame clones and leaves some out. Here the sample spans about 43,000 clones, 90% being singletons. This specimen consisted of PBMCs, obtained about 62 days after allogeneic stem cell transplant with posttransplant cyclophosphamide. This sequence joins TRBV2 and TRBJ1-6; D not certain. The sequence was collected from a male patient between 55 and 70 years old who received an allogeneic stem cell transplant from a related donor and was CMV-positive. Some of these T cells may belong to the graft donor. CDR3 coding DNA: TGTGCCAGCAGCTTCGATTCACCCCTCCACTTT. As protein: CASSFDSPLHF.